Following are 29 T cell receptor beta chains from one sample sequenced in a study of T cell responses to AZD1222 COVID-19 vaccine. Assay used: immunoSEQ multiplex PCR; TCRdb lists only in-frame clones, some missing. This repertoire shows about 53,000 clones, about four fifths found once; its top ten account for roughly 30%. The sequences come from peripheral blood, collected on day 0 of AZD1222 vaccination. The receptors were sampled from an adult in good health.

This chain connects TRBV30 to TRBJ2-7; 11 nucleotides line up with TRBD2. Germline V gene data show CDR1 as GTSNPN and CDR2 as SVGIG (reference sequence). The CDR3 covers 16 residues. V gave up 3 bases and J gave up 0 bases; unmatched junction bases: 7. The CDR3 DNA follows: TGTGCCTGGAGGGGAACTAGCGGGAGTATCTCCTACGAGCAGTACTTC. It encodes CAWRGTSGSISYEQYF.

This sequence joins TRBV3-1 (or the pseudogene TRBV3-2) and TRBJ1-6; possibly TRBD1 for D (5 bases). Germline CDR1 is LGHDT and CDR2 is YNNKEL (reference sequence). This CDR3 contains 15 residues. V lost 5 bases and J lost 7, with 15 bases in between. CDR3 bases: TGTGCCAGCAGCGGACGGGACGGACGAAATTCACCCCTCCACTTT. Translation: CASSGRDGRNSPLHF.

The chain has TRBV28 and TRBJ1-4, with D maybe TRBD1 (5 bases). This CDR3 is built from 12 residues. Germline CDR1 MDHEN, CDR2 SYDVKM. Between the trimmed V and J ends, which lost 11 bases and 5 bases, there was a span of 12 bases. The DNA for the CDR3 is TGTGCCGCTACATCAGGGAATGAAAAACTGTTTTTT. Its translation is CAATSGNEKLFF.

The gene calls are TRBV7-9 and TRBJ2-1; D not resolved. Germline CDR1 is SEHNR and CDR2 is FQNEAQ (reference sequence). This CDR3 contains 14 residues. Trimming pared 0 bases from V and 9 bases from J, leaving 12 bases between. CDR3 coding DNA: TGTGCCAGCAGCTTAGCTTGGGTTGATGGTGAGCAGTTCTTC. Protein: CASSLAWVDGEQFF.

This clone was recorded once. The V and J genes are TRBV11-3 and TRBJ1-1; unclear D gene. V gave up 3 bases and J gave up 0 bases, with 8 bases separating them. This CDR3 is built from 14 residues. Germline V CDR1 and CDR2: SGHNT, YENEEA. The DNA of the CDR3 is TGTGCCAGCAGCTTTTCATCAATGAACACTGAAGCTTTCTTT. Its protein is CASSFSSMNTEAFF. Using reference TRBV11-3 and TRBJ1-1 for the parts outside the CDR3, the full variable domain is EAGVVQSPRYKIIEKKQPVAFWCNPISGHNTLYWYLQNLGQGPELLIRYENEEAVDDSQLPKDRFSAERLKGVDSTLKIQPAELGDSAVYLCASSFSSMNTEAFFGQGTRLTVV.

CDR3 nucleotides: TGTGCCAGCAGTTACTCCCGGGACACAGATACGCAGTATTTT. Amino acids: CASSYSRDTDTQYF. V gene TRBV6-5 combines with J gene TRBJ2-3; weak D call: TRBD2 (5 bases). Germline V gene data show CDR1 as MNHEY and CDR2 as SVGAGI. The CDR3 spans 14 residues. Trimming took off 0 bases at V and 2 bases at J, with 6 bases between the two ends.

The chain couples TRBV5-1 to TRBJ2-2; 7 bases line up with TRBD2. This CDR3 comprises 17 residues. With V trimmed by 4 bases and J by 0 bases, 9 bases remained unmatched. The V gene's germline CDR1 is SGHRS and CDR2 YFSETQ. Written as DNA, the CDR3 is TGCGCCAGCAGCAGGGCGGGAGCCCAAACGAACACCGGGGAGCTGTTTTTT. Amino acids: CASSRAGAQTNTGELFF.

This clone was counted between two and nine times. This chain links TRBV15 with TRBJ1-1, with D perhaps matching TRBD1 (6 bases). Germline CDR1 and CDR2: LNHNV and YYDKDF (reference sequence). The CDR3 consists of 12 residues. The V gene lost 3 bases and the J gene lost 5 bases, with 7 bases spanning the gap. CDR3: CATSSRGTEAFF. The CDR3 DNA sequence: TGTGCCACCAGCAGCAGGGGAACTGAAGCTTTCTTT.

This clone was detected only a few times. The chain employs TRBV15 and TRBJ1-3; 12 nucleotides agree with TRBD1. Losses at the gene ends were 3 bases for V and 8 bases for J; bases not matched to a gene: 5. Germline CDR1 reads LNHNV; CDR2 reads YYDKDF (reference sequence). This CDR3 region has 15 residues. CDR3 loop: CATSSNRDRGHTIYF. Written as DNA, the CDR3 is TGTGCCACCAGCAGCAACCGGGACAGGGGGCACACCATATATTTT. Complete variable domain (other parts from reference TRBV15 and TRBJ1-3): DAMVIQNPRYQVTQFGKPVTLSCSQTLNHNVMYWYQQKSSQAPKLLFHYYDKDFNNEADTPDNFQSRRPNTSFCFLDIRSPGLGDTAMYLCATSSNRDRGHTIYFGEGSWLTVV.

The count of this clone is one. The J gene is TRBJ1-5, the V gene TRBV27; 7 bases fit TRBD1. V lost 5 bases, J lost 0 bases, and 10 bases stayed unmatched. This CDR3 has 17 residues. Germline V gives CDR1 MNHEY, CDR2 SMNVEV (reference sequence). CDR3 sequence reads: CASSRLSGQASNQPQHF. The CDR3 nucleotides are TGTGCCAGCAGTCGACTCTCAGGACAGGCTAGCAATCAGCCCCAGCATTTT.

V and J are TRBV24-1 and TRBJ2-1; TRBD2 matches at 8 bases. Per the germline V gene, CDR1 is KGHDR and CDR2 is SFDVKD. V trimming: 2 bases; J trimming: 7 bases; junction bases outside the gene matches: 12. This CDR3 is built from 17 residues. Here the CDR3 reads CATSDSDSGTAGNEQFF. CDR3 bases: TGTGCCACCAGTGATTCGGATAGCGGGACCGCAGGGAATGAGCAGTTCTTC.

V and J are TRBV4-1 and TRBJ2-2; D not certain. V was trimmed by 4 bases and J by 5 bases, leaving 14 bases between them. This CDR3 contains 15 residues. The germline V gene has CDR1 MGHRA and CDR2 YSYEKL. CDR3 protein: CASSLRSLETGELFF. The CDR3 DNA sequence: TGCGCCAGCAGCCTTCGCTCCTTAGAAACCGGGGAGCTGTTTTTT.

V and J are TRBV28 and TRBJ2-4; TRBD1 might be the D (6 bases). The germline CDR1 and CDR2 sequences are MDHEN and SYDVKM. V was cut by 4 bases and J by 0 bases, with 22 bases left in between. This CDR3 is built from 19 residues. CDR3 in amino acids: CASSSPPRDTLVAKNIQYF. CDR3 in DNA: TGTGCCAGCAGTTCACCACCCAGGGACACCCTTGTAGCCAAAAACATTCAGTACTTC. The variable domain in full, completed from reference TRBV28 and TRBJ2-4, reads DVKVTQSSRYLVKRTGEKVFLECVQDMDHENMFWYRQDPGLGLRLIYFSYDVKMKEKGDIPEGYSVSREKKERFSLILESASTNQTSMYLCASSSPPRDTLVAKNIQYFGAGTRLSVL.

The chain uses TRBV28 and TRBJ2-7; 7 nucleotides agree with TRBD1. In germline, CDR1 is MDHEN, CDR2 SYDVKM. The CDR3 has 12 residues. The V gene end was trimmed by 11 bases and the J gene end by 1 base; junction bases not matched to a gene: 5. The CDR3 spells CACRDRSYEQYF. For the CDR3, the DNA is TGTGCCTGCCGGGACAGATCCTACGAGCAGTACTTC. The full variable domain, in which reference TRBV28 and TRBJ2-7 provide the parts outside the CDR3, is DVKVTQSSRYLVKRTGEKVFLECVQDMDHENMFWYRQDPGLGLRLIYFSYDVKMKEKGDIPEGYSVSREKKERFSLILESASTNQTSMYLCACRDRSYEQYFGPGTRLTVT.

The chain couples TRBV3-1 (or the pseudogene TRBV3-2) to TRBJ1-1; 8 bases map to TRBD1. Germline V gene sequence: CDR1 LGHDT, CDR2 YNNKEL (reference sequence). V lost 6 bases, J lost 6 bases, and 9 bases stayed unmatched. The CDR3 is 14 amino acids. This CDR3 reads CASSRQGKAPEAFF. The CDR3 coding sequence is TGTGCCAGCAGTCGACAGGGGAAGGCCCCTGAAGCTTTCTTT.

This clone occurred once. This rearrangement joins TRBV9 to TRBJ1-2; D not certain. There are 16 residues in the CDR3. The V gene's germline CDR1 is SGDLS and CDR2 YYNGEE. V was shortened by 0 bases and J by 3 bases, with 15 bases between the two germline ends. This CDR3 reads CASSVGTATPYYGYTF. The CDR3 DNA sequence: TGTGCCAGCAGCGTAGGTACGGCGACCCCCTACTATGGCTACACCTTC.

The chain carries TRBV7-2 and TRBJ1-3; 7 bases line up with TRBD1. V dropped 1 base and J dropped 0; count of bases not matched to a gene: 0. The CDR3 contains 15 residues. Per germline, CDR1 SGHTA and CDR2 FQGNSA. This chain's CDR3 is CASSLDRGSGNTIYF. CDR3 nucleotides: TGTGCCAGCAGCTTAGACAGGGGCTCTGGAAACACCATATATTTT. Full variable domain (missing parts from reference TRBV7-2 and TRBJ1-3): GAGVSQSPSNKVTEKGKDVELRCDPISGHTALYWYRQSLGQGLEFLIYFQGNSAPDKSGLPSDRFSAERTGGSVSTLTIQRTQQEDSAVYLCASSLDRGSGNTIYFGEGSWLTVV.

This clone has a single count. V gene TRBV20-1 combines with J gene TRBJ2-1; D is possibly TRBD2 (5 bases). In germline, CDR1 is DFQATT, CDR2 SNEGSKA (reference sequence). The CDR3 extends over 11 amino acids. Trimming stripped 3 bases from V and 15 bases from J, with 15 bases between. CDR3 protein: CSASAAERGFF. In nucleotides, the CDR3 is TGCAGTGCTAGCGCGGCGGAACGGGGGTTCTTC.

The rearrangement uses TRBV5-1 and TRBJ1-1, with D perhaps TRBD1 (6 bases). Germline-derived CDR1 and CDR2 are SGHRS and YFSETQ. V lost 2 bases, J lost 0 bases, and 8 bases lay in between. The CDR3 consists of 14 residues. DNA for the CDR3: TGCGCCAGCAGCTTAACAGGGATGAACACTGAAGCTTTCTTT. Its protein is CASSLTGMNTEAFF. The full variable domain, with the rest looked up from reference TRBV5-1 and TRBJ1-1, is KAGVTQTPRYLIKTRGQQVTLSCSPISGHRSVSWYQQTPGQGLQFLFEYFSETQRNKGNFPGRFSGRQFSNSRSEMNVSTLELGDSALYLCASSLTGMNTEAFFGQGTRLTVV.

The J gene is TRBJ1-4, the V gene TRBV11-2, with a weak D call TRBD1 (5 bases). Germline V lookup: CDR1 SGHAT, CDR2 FQNNGV. V was cut by 1 base and J by 12 bases, with 15 bases left in between. The CDR3 consists of 14 residues. CDR3 coding DNA: TGTGCCAGCAGCTTAGTAGAGACCGTGGGGGAACTGTTTTTT. Translation: CASSLVETVGELFF.

The V gene is TRBV9, the J gene TRBJ2-1; 7 nucleotides align to TRBD2. In germline, CDR1 is SGDLS, CDR2 YYNGEE. The CDR3 runs 15 residues. With V trimmed by 6 bases and J by 6 bases, 12 bases remained unmatched. The CDR3 DNA follows: TGTGCCAGCACTATATCGGACTCGGGAGGCAATGAGCAGTTCTTC. Its protein is CASTISDSGGNEQFF.

The chain recombines TRBV9 with TRBJ2-3; D is perhaps TRBD1 (6 bases). Per the germline V gene, CDR1 is SGDLS and CDR2 is YYNGEE. V lost 0 bases, J lost 3 bases, and 11 bases lay in between. This CDR3 region has 15 residues. CDR3 sequence: CASSVGGQTTDTQYF. The DNA of the CDR3 is TGTGCCAGCAGCGTAGGGGGACAAACGACAGATACGCAGTATTTT. Using reference TRBV9 and TRBJ2-3 for the parts outside the CDR3, the full variable domain is DSGVTQTPKHLITATGQRVTLRCSPRSGDLSVYWYQQSLDQGLQFLIQYYNGEERAKGNILERFSAQQFPDLHSELNLSSLELGDSALYFCASSVGGQTTDTQYFGPGTRLTVL.

The chain carries TRBV10-1 and TRBJ1-6; D is unclear. CDR1 is WNHNN and CDR2 is SYGVQD in the germline V gene (reference sequence). With 4 bases removed from V and 5 bases from J, the gap between germline ends came to 12 bases. This CDR3 region has 15 residues. The CDR3 protein is CASSADGSHNSPLHF. The CDR3, as DNA: TGCGCCAGCAGTGCGGACGGCAGTCATAATTCACCCCTCCACTTT.

This clone was detected only once. Other DNA variants within this sample encode the same CDR3. This sequence joins TRBV28 and TRBJ2-7; the D gene is possibly TRBD2 (5 bases). The V end lost 4 bases, the J end lost 3 bases, and 10 bases lay between the germline ends. The CDR3 sequence is 13 residues long. From germline, CDR1 is MDHEN and CDR2 SYDVKM. CDR3 sequence: CASSSGGGYEQYF. The DNA of the CDR3 is TGTGCCAGCAGTTCCGGAGGAGGCTACGAGCAGTACTTC.

The chain carries TRBV4-2 and TRBJ2-3; 9 bases fit TRBD2. The CDR3 contains 16 residues. CDR1 is LGHNA, CDR2 YNFKEQ, per germline. V shed 1 base, J shed 1 base, and the junction held 3 bases outside the gene matches. CDR3 bases: TGTGCCAGCAGCCAAGTAGCGGGAGAGCGCACAGATACGCAGTATTTT. Translated, it gives CASSQVAGERTDTQYF.

Only a few counts were recorded for this clone. The genes are TRBV3-1 (or the pseudogene TRBV3-2) and TRBJ2-7, with D unresolved. The length of the CDR3 is 13 residues. Trimming cost V 1 base and J 8 bases, with 12 bases left between them. The germline gives CDR1 LGHDT, CDR2 YNNKEL (reference sequence). Here the CDR3 reads CASSQGLLRKQYF. Written as DNA, the CDR3 is TGTGCCAGCAGCCAAGGGCTATTACGGAAGCAGTACTTC.

The CDR3 protein is CATSDNAGDLHGETQYF. Written as DNA, the CDR3 is TGTGCCACCAGTGATAACGCCGGGGATTTGCATGGGGAGACCCAGTACTTC. The chain joins TRBV24-1 to TRBJ2-5, with D tentatively TRBD2 (5 bases). V gave up 3 bases and J gave up 5 bases, with 21 bases separating them. The CDR3 totals 17 residues. Germline V CDR1 and CDR2: KGHDR, SFDVKD.

This clone was picked up a small number of times. The chain employs TRBV18 and TRBJ2-5, with D possibly called TRBD1 or TRBD2 (5 bases each). V was cut by 1 base and J by 5 bases, with 20 bases left in between. The CDR3 totals 17 residues. CDR1 KGHSH and CDR2 LQKENI come from the germline V gene. CDR3 nucleotides: TGTGCCAGCTCACCACGCTACATCAGGGAGCCCGGGGAGACCCAGTACTTC. It yields the protein CASSPRYIREPGETQYF.

The chain couples TRBV9 to TRBJ2-1; tentatively, D is TRBD2 (6 bases). The CDR3 runs to 15 residues. Trimming cost V 0 bases and J 2 bases, with 9 bases left between them. Germline CDR1 and CDR2: SGDLS and YYNGEE. CDR3 DNA: TGTGCCAGCAGCGTAGGTGGCGGGACCTACAATGAGCAGTTCTTC. Translation: CASSVGGGTYNEQFF. The full variable domain, with the rest looked up from reference TRBV9 and TRBJ2-1, is DSGVTQTPKHLITATGQRVTLRCSPRSGDLSVYWYQQSLDQGLQFLIQYYNGEERAKGNILERFSAQQFPDLHSELNLSSLELGDSALYFCASSVGGGTYNEQFFGPGTRLTVL.